This T cell receptor (beta chain) was captured in a study of blood T cell repertoires in COVID-19. Overall study: Material from acute and convalescent COVID-19 was sourced from the United States, Italy and Spain. From T cells, B-cell-depleted T cells, or PBMCs came the material, which was cDNA or gDNA.

Trimming removed 5 bases from V and 2 bases from J, with 3 bases in between. The germline gives CDR1 SGHRS, CDR2 YFSETQ. The CDR3 covers 11 residues. Here immunoSEQ multiplex PCR was the method, and the copy in TCRdb shows in-frame clones only, minus some. Among a few hundred thousand clones listed, around 82% were seen once. The participants were between roughly 18 and 89 years old and came from roughly 24 US areas. Participant-given clinical history determined each cohort assignment. The material sequenced was PBMCs or T cells enriched from blood (not recorded which). This clonotype originated in a woman between 40 and 55 years old with acute COVID-19. This chain connects TRBV5-1 to TRBJ2-3; D gene uncertain. As DNA, the CDR3 is TGCGCCAGCAGAGCCACAGATACGCAGTATTTT. It specifies CASRATDTQYF.